The T cell receptor beta chain under discussion was sequenced for a study of blood T cell repertoires in COVID-19. The CDR3 runs 14 residues. Trimming at V came to 4 bases and at J to 3 bases, leaving 3 bases not matched to a gene. The germline CDR1 and CDR2 sequences are SNHLY and FYNNEI. Measured with immunoSEQ multiplex PCR; TCRdb has only the in-frame clones, and not every one. Of roughly 60,000 clones listed, 80% to 85% are singletons. The Seattle patients joined while their infection was active and were tracked longitudinally afterward. The V gene is TRBV2, the J gene TRBJ2-3, with 8 nucleotides matching TRBD2. Sequenced: peripheral blood. This receptor was obtained from a man older than 75 with COVID-19, enrolled during active disease. CDR3 in amino acids: CASSATSETDTQYF. The CDR3 region has the DNA TGTGCCAGCAGTGCGACTAGCGAGACAGATACGCAGTATTTT.